The rows below give T cell receptor beta chains drawn from one sample of a study of T cells in Graves' hyperthyroidism and ophthalmopathy. TCRdb re-derived calls from the multiplex PCR reads in MiXCR, one entry per CDR3 protein. The profile shows hundreds of thousands of distinct CDR3 sequences, approximately 14% of them singletons. Sequences were obtained from blood. Receptors originate from a man younger than 35 with Graves' ophthalmopathy. The CDR3 runs from the conserved cysteine through the conserved F or W. Clone size appears in some rows only: once, few, many, or a class for an expanded clone.

v_gene: TRBV27; j_gene: TRBJ2-2; abundance: -; CDR3aa: CASSSTYDTGELFF
v_gene: TRBV11-2; j_gene: TRBJ1-5; abundance: few; CDR3aa: CASSLAGGGQPQHF
v_gene: TRBV7-9; j_gene: TRBJ2-3; abundance: many; CDR3aa: CASSLPVPTDTQYF
v_gene: TRBV12-3/TRBV12-4; j_gene: TRBJ1-2; abundance: -; CDR3aa: CASLQGPGYTF
v_gene: TRBV20-1; j_gene: TRBJ1-1; abundance: many; CDR3aa: CSAETPTGNTEAFF
v_gene: TRBV6-2/TRBV6-3; j_gene: TRBJ2-1; abundance: -; CDR3aa: CASRISSYNEQFF
v_gene: TRBV14; j_gene: TRBJ2-7; abundance: many; CDR3aa: CASSEGQPLAGLREQYF
v_gene: TRBV7-2; j_gene: TRBJ2-7; abundance: few; CDR3aa: CASSLSTGTNEQYF
v_gene: TRBV20-1; j_gene: TRBJ2-5; abundance: many; CDR3aa: CSARSYPQETQYF
v_gene: TRBV6-1; j_gene: TRBJ2-1; abundance: few; CDR3aa: CATRTGAGGSNEQFF
v_gene: TRBV5-1; j_gene: TRBJ1-3; abundance: -; CDR3aa: CASSSDSPGNTIYF
v_gene: TRBV5-1; j_gene: TRBJ2-6; abundance: few; CDR3aa: CASSLPATSGANVLTF
v_gene: TRBV11-3; j_gene: TRBJ2-7; abundance: -; CDR3aa: CASSPGQGREQYF
v_gene: TRBV3-1; j_gene: TRBJ2-5; abundance: many; CDR3aa: CASSLRSSGRFEETQYF
v_gene: TRBV7-2; j_gene: TRBJ2-5; abundance: many; CDR3aa: CASSLVGEGAQYF
v_gene: TRBV12-3/TRBV12-4; j_gene: TRBJ2-3; abundance: many; CDR3aa: CASSNGGAETDTQYF
v_gene: TRBV20-1; j_gene: TRBJ2-7; abundance: many; CDR3aa: CSALKPGTSRYEQYF
v_gene: TRBV29-1; j_gene: TRBJ2-7; abundance: -; CDR3aa: CSVPARAPGEQYF